Below, 30 T cell receptor beta chains from the same sample are listed, as sequenced in a study of tumor and adjacent non-tumor tissue in lung cancer (dated by TCRdb to 2016 to 2018). RNA was isolated from bulk, unsorted tissue, and RNA quality was assessed with a NanoDrop ND-1000 and an Agilent 2100. To prepare the library, multiplex PCR was applied. Sequencing was performed on an Illumina HiSeq 2500. TCRbeta libraries were constructed through three rounds of nested PCR with primers (Table S4) according to protocols modified from ARM-PCR. TCRdb cleaned the public reads at Q25 with fastp, built clones with MiXCR and kept in-frame beta chains. For every CDR3 protein sequence, its rows merge into one entry that carries the most common genes and DNA. The sample has more than 95,000 distinct CDR3 sequences on record, about 66% of them singletons. Jointly, the top ten make up roughly 13% of the sample.

Sequencing was done on a sample of lung tumor tissue. Receptors originate from a man under 40 with non-small cell lung cancer.

About this clonotype: The junction departs from the called germline gene at one end, perhaps through a read error. The J gene is TRBJ1-1, the V gene TRBV29-1, with D maybe TRBD1 (6 bases). Germline V lookup: CDR1 SQVTM, CDR2 ANQGSEA. The CDR3 consists of 11 residues. CDR3 sequence: CSVTGNIEAFF. The CDR3 DNA reads TGCAGCGTAACAGGGAACATTGAAGCCTTCTTT.

This clonotype was seen repeatedly, ten times or more. The chain links TRBV6-1 to TRBJ2-5; D unresolved. V was cut by 0 bases and J by 3 bases, with 20 bases left in between. In germline, CDR1 is MNHNS, CDR2 SASEGT. This CDR3 has 18 amino acids. The CDR3 protein is CASSEAIALSTVEETQYF. The CDR3 coding sequence is TGTGCCAGCAGTGAAGCAATCGCACTGTCGACGGTAGAAGAGACCCAGTACTTC.

This clonotype was detected many times. V usage is TRBV4-1 and J usage is TRBJ2-4, with D uncertain. Trimming took off 0 bases at V and 8 bases at J, with 14 bases between the two ends. The CDR3 covers 15 residues. Germline CDR1 reads MGHRA; CDR2 reads YSYEKL. The CDR3 DNA reads TGCGCCAGCAGCCAAGATCTAAGTTCGTCATACATTCAGTACTTC. This sequence encodes CASSQDLSSSYIQYF.

Concerning this clonotype: The conserved closing phenylalanine or tryptophan is absent in this CDR3, likely reflecting a read error. The chain carries TRBV20-1 and TRBJ2-3; TRBD2 might be the D (5 bases). Per the germline V gene, CDR1 is DFQATT and CDR2 is SNEGSKA (reference sequence). The CDR3 is 13 amino acids. With 1 base removed from V and 3 bases from J, the gap between germline ends came to 8 bases. The CDR3, as DNA: TGCAGTGCTAGAGGGGAGAGTACAGATACGCAGTATCTT. Protein product: CSARGESTDTQYL.

The chain carries TRBV29-1 and TRBJ1-6; no clear D gene. There are 14 residues in the CDR3. Germline V CDR1 and CDR2: SQVTM, ANQGSEA. Trimming left V 8 bases short and J 8 bases short, with 19 bases between. The CDR3 DNA follows: TGCAGCATTGCTGAGGCATTCGGGTATTCACCCCTCCACTTT. The encoded protein is CSIAEAFGYSPLHF.

Turning to this clonotype: Sequence at one end of the junction differs from germline and may be a read error. This chain uses TRBV24-1 with TRBJ2-5; possibly TRBD1 or TRBD2 for D (7 bases each). In germline, CDR1 is KGHDR, CDR2 SFDVKD. The CDR3 is 14 residues long. DNA of the CDR3: TGTGCCACCAGTGGACAGGGAGGGGAAGAGACCCAGCACTTC. It encodes CATSGQGGEETQHF.

A word on this clonotype: Mismatch with germline at one junction end may stem from a read error. V and J are TRBV6-6 and TRBJ2-1, with 13 bases identical to TRBD2. CDR1 and CDR2 from the germline V gene are MNHNY and SVGAGI (reference sequence). This CDR3 spans 18 amino acids. The CDR3: CASSSGTSGASPYNEQSF. Written as DNA, the CDR3 is TGTGCCAGCAGTTCCGGGACTAGCGGGGCAAGCCCCTACAATGAGCAGTCCTTC.

Concerning this clonotype: This may be a read error: a much more frequent sequence differs by one nucleotide. The V call is TRBV12-3 or TRBV12-4, the J call TRBJ2-3; 7 bases match TRBD2. With 3 bases clipped from V and 0 bases from J, the junction kept 6 bases outside the gene matches. This CDR3 is 16 amino acids long. The CDR3 spells CASSFREGASTDTQYF. CDR3 DNA sequence: TGTGCCAGCAGTTTTAGGGAGGGTGCTAGCACAGATACGCAGTATTTT.

This clonotype has only one observation. A single base separates this from a much larger clone, so it may be a read error. The rearrangement joins TRBV6-6 to TRBJ1-3; D ambiguous. CDR3 size: 14 residues. Germline V gene sequence: CDR1 MNHNY, CDR2 SVGAGI (reference sequence). CDR3 sequence reads: CASSFDYSGDTIYF. The CDR3 DNA reads as TGTGCCAGCAGTTTCGACTACTCTGGAGACACCATATATTTT.

This clonotype was found many times. This sequence joins TRBV20-1 and TRBJ2-1; 13 bases line up with TRBD2. CDR3 length: 16 amino acids. V gave up 0 bases and J gave up 9 bases; unmatched junction bases: 8. CDR1 is DFQATT, CDR2 SNEGSKA, per germline (reference sequence). CDR3 sequence reads: CSARDLGTSGTGEQFF. CDR3 sequence (DNA): TGCAGTGCTAGAGATTTGGGGACTAGCGGGACCGGTGAGCAGTTCTTC.

This clonotype was seen only once. J is TRBJ2-3 and V is TRBV5-4; the match to TRBD2 covers 10 bases. Germline-derived CDR1 and CDR2 are SGHNT and YYREEE (reference sequence). V shed 4 bases and J 5 bases; nucleotides not matched to a gene: 10. CDR3 length: 16 amino acids. The CDR3 is CASSKLAGANIDTQYF. CDR3 nucleotides: TGTGCCAGCAGCAAGCTAGCGGGGGCCAACATAGATACGCAGTATTTT.

This clonotype has more than one count but fewer than ten. One base away lies a much larger clone, so this may be a sequencing read error. This chain connects TRBV20-1 to TRBJ2-5, with 8 bases matching TRBD1. The CDR3 is 12 amino acids. J gave up 9 bases and V 5 bases, and 8 bases lay outside the gene matches. Germline CDR1 and CDR2: DFQATT and SNEGSKA (reference sequence). The chain's CDR3 is CSAQYRGESQYF. DNA for the CDR3: TGCAGTGCTCAGTACAGGGGGGAGTCCCAGTACTTC.

With regard to this clonotype: It may be a read error: a sequence one base away is much more abundant. The chain links TRBV12-3 or TRBV12-4 to TRBJ1-1; D not certain. CDR3 length: 14 residues. CDR3 region: CASSLNSGNTETFF. The CDR3 bases are TGTGCCAGCAGTTTAAACAGCGGGAACACTGAAACTTTCTTT.

The table lists this clonotype with a count of one. Here the CDR3 omits its conserved ending phenylalanine or tryptophan, so a read error is the likely source. The genes are TRBV20-1 and TRBJ2-7; 9 nucleotides match TRBD2. The germline CDR1 and CDR2 sequences are DFQATT and SNEGSKA (reference sequence). The CDR3 spans 13 residues. With 4 bases clipped from V and 3 bases from J, the junction kept 4 bases outside the gene matches. The CDR3 loop reads CSANLAGVYEQYY. CDR3 sequence (DNA): TGCAGTGCTAATTTAGCGGGAGTCTACGAGCAGTACTAC.

A word on this clonotype: One end of the junction varies from germline; a read error may be responsible. CDR3: CASSSRTRAWGTDTQYF. For the CDR3, the DNA is TGTGCCAGTAGCTCCCGGACGAGGGCTTGGGGCACAGATACGCAGTATTTT. J is TRBJ2-3 and V is TRBV11-2, with a weak D call TRBD2 (5 bases). CDR3 length: 17 amino acids. The germline V gene has CDR1 SGHAT and CDR2 FQNNGV.

The V call is TRBV11-2, the J call TRBJ2-3; tentatively, D is TRBD2 (7 bases). Germline V gives CDR1 SGHAT, CDR2 FQNNGV. Trimming took off 4 bases at V and 3 bases at J, with 23 bases between the two ends. The CDR3 is made up of 18 amino acids. This CDR3 reads CASSSPLGFGGPTDTQYF. The CDR3 DNA is TGTGCCAGCAGCTCTCCTCTCGGTTTCGGGGGGCCTACAGATACGCAGTATTTT.

This clonotype was observed a single time. A junction end diverges from the germline sequence, so it may reflect a read error. V gene TRBV6-5 combines with J gene TRBJ1-5; D gene unclear. CDR1 is MNHEY, CDR2 SVGAGI, per germline. The length of the CDR3 is 14 residues. The CDR3 spells CANSYWRNYQPQHF. The CDR3 DNA reads TGTGCCAACAGTTATTGGAGGAATTATCAGCCCCAGCATTTT.

The chain carries TRBV20-1 and TRBJ1-2; the D is unclear. Germline lookup yields CDR1 DFQATT and CDR2 SNEGSKA (reference sequence). V gave up 2 bases and J gave up 9 bases, with 16 bases separating them. The CDR3 totals 13 residues. CDR3 region: CSARYRTLGSYTF. CDR3 in DNA: TGCAGTGCTAGATATAGGACCCTTGGAAGCTACACCTTC.

This clonotype was counted many times. This chain joins TRBV4-2 and TRBJ2-7, with D possibly matching TRBD2 (5 bases). Trimming left V 1 base short and J 2 bases short, with 15 bases between. The CDR3 runs 16 residues. Looked up from germline, CDR1 is LGHNA and CDR2 is YNFKEQ. The CDR3 reads CASSQASAGGTYEQYF. The CDR3 DNA is TGTGCCAGCAGCCAAGCGTCCGCGGGTGGCACCTACGAGCAGTACTTC.

This clonotype was found many times. The CDR3 sequence is CASSRELAGVLTGTDTQYF. CDR3 DNA: TGTGCCAGCAGCCGTGAACTAGCGGGAGTTTTGACGGGCACAGATACGCAGTATTTT. This chain uses TRBV5-4 with TRBJ2-3, with 11 nucleotides matching TRBD2. Germline-derived CDR1 and CDR2 are SGHNT and YYREEE (reference sequence). The CDR3 is 19 residues long. The J segment lost 1 base and the V segment lost 4 bases, leaving 14 bases of the junction unmatched.

A note on this clonotype: In this CDR3 the conserved last residue, phenylalanine or tryptophan, is missing, so a read error is likely. The J gene is TRBJ2-7, the V gene TRBV29-1, with no clear D. CDR1 and CDR2 (germline): SQVTM, ANQGSEA. This CDR3 contains 10 residues. CDR3 nucleotides: TGCGGCGTTGAGCTTGGCGAGCAGTACCTC. Its translation is CGVELGEQYL.

This clonotype was detected only a few times. A much larger clone lies one base from this, so it may be a read error. The chain links TRBV6-1 to TRBJ1-5; TRBD1 agrees at 8 bases. CDR3 size: 14 residues. Germline V gene lookup returns CDR1 MNHNS and CDR2 SASEGT. For the CDR3, the DNA is TGTGCCAGCACCCGGACAGGGAGCAATCGGCCCCAGCATTTT. It codes for CASTRTGSNRPQHF.

This clonotype was seen ten or more times. The chain has TRBV5-1 and TRBJ2-1, with TRBD1 matching over 7 bases. The trim removed 4 bases at V and 5 bases at J, leaving 12 bases unmatched. The CDR3 contains 16 residues. Germline V gene sequence: CDR1 SGHRS, CDR2 YFSETQ. The CDR3 DNA is TGCGCCAGCAGCAAGATGCCCGGGACAGCAAACAATGAGCAGTTCTTC. Its protein is CASSKMPGTANNEQFF.

The gene calls are TRBV12-3 or TRBV12-4 and TRBJ2-7; D gene unclear. The V gene lost 6 bases and the J gene lost 7 bases, with 10 bases spanning the gap. This CDR3 has 11 amino acids. CDR3 protein: CASSLADEQYF. CDR3 nucleotide sequence: TGTGCCAGCAGCCTGGCGGATGAGCAGTACTTC.

For this clonotype: At one of its ends the junction is not consistent with the germline gene, which may arise from a read error. J is TRBJ1-1 and V is TRBV6-5; 7 positions agree with TRBD1. In germline, CDR1 is MNHEY, CDR2 SVGAGI. This CDR3 spans 14 amino acids. Here the CDR3 reads CARSSGQRNTEAFF. The CDR3 DNA is TGTGCCAGGAGTTCGGGACAGAGGAACACTGAAGCTTTCTTT.

This clonotype was counted between two and nine times. It may be a read error: a sequence one base away is much more abundant. The chain recombines TRBV20-1 with TRBJ2-7; 10 positions agree with TRBD2. Germline assignment: CDR1 DFQATT and CDR2 SNEGSKA (reference sequence). Trimming removed 6 bases from V and 5 bases from J; junction bases left unmatched: 7. The CDR3 sequence is 13 residues long. This CDR3 reads CSAGLAVADEQYF. Here the CDR3 DNA reads TGCAGTGCCGGACTAGCGGTAGCTGACGAGCAGTACTTC.

A note on this clonotype: A read error may account for a junction end that differs from germline. This sequence joins TRBV11-2 and TRBJ2-7; 8 bases fit TRBD2. Germline V lookup: CDR1 SGHAT, CDR2 FQNNGV. The CDR3 contains 13 residues. CDR3 coding DNA: TGTACCAGCAGCGGAATAGCGGGGTACAAGCAGTACTTC. Amino acids: CTSSGIAGYKQYF.

This clonotype was observed once. At one of its ends the junction is not consistent with the germline gene, which may arise from a read error. The genes are TRBV5-4 and TRBJ2-1; 10 nucleotides match TRBD1. This CDR3 region has 16 residues. Germline V CDR1 and CDR2: SGHNT, YYREEE (reference sequence). Here the CDR3 DNA reads TGTGCCACCAGCAAGGGACAGGGGACCGCCTACAATGAGCAGTTCTTC. As protein: CATSKGQGTAYNEQFF.

Concerning this clonotype: An end of the junction does not agree with germline; a read error may underlie this. The gene calls are TRBV6-2 or TRBV6-3 and TRBJ2-1; possibly TRBD1 for D (5 bases). This CDR3 is built from 15 residues. The germline CDR1 and CDR2 sequences are MNHEY and SVGEGT. As DNA, the CDR3 is TGTGCCAGCAGACTTCAGGGATTATCCTGCAATGAGCAGTTCTTC. Its translation is CASRLQGLSCNEQFF.

Concerning this clonotype itself: The junction shows a germline mismatch at one end, possibly a read error. The rearrangement uses TRBV5-4 and TRBJ2-1; TRBD2 matches at 7 bases. The CDR3 spans 16 residues. Looked up from germline, CDR1 is SGHNT and CDR2 is YYREEE (reference sequence). This chain's CDR3 is CVSSLAITGGGNEQFF. DNA for the CDR3: TGTGTCAGCAGCTTGGCCATAACTGGCGGGGGAAATGAGCAGTTCTTC.